This T cell receptor (beta chain) was documented in a study of blood T cell repertoires in COVID-19 (dated by TCRdb to 2020 to 2021). General notes on the study: Samples from collaborators originated in the United States, Italy and Spain and spanned both the acute and convalescent phases of COVID-19. Nearly every sample came with metadata listing a de-identified subject ID, COVID-19 status, age in years and sex. Deeply sampled blood TCRbeta repertoires from subjects exposed to, actively infected with, or recovered from COVID-19 were included in the dataset. Samples came from the ongoing ImmuneRACE study (first 160 participants) plus 1,254 subjects from 6 global collaborators. A freely available public database, intended as a resource for researchers studying the immune response to SARS-CoV-2, is where the repertoires were released. The material from the prospective study consisted of cDNA or gDNA derived from T cells, B-cell-depleted T cells, or PBMCs. Where available, HLA class I and class II types were obtained from metadata supplied by the sample provider rather than from assay-based typing. What the study reported, not specific to this receptor: Clinical and demographic metadata were provided uncurated, with the amount varying by source and participant.

Whole blood was collected in K2EDTA tubes by collaborating institutions according to the institutions' own protocols. Collaborator samples were shipped for TCRbeta analysis as frozen whole blood, isolated PBMCs, or DNA extracted from either sample type. The junction shows trimming of 4 bases on V and 12 bases on J, plus 20 bases between the germline ends. Measured from the cysteine to the phenylalanine, the CDR3 is 13 residues long. The retained sequence is limited to the CDR3, 39 bases, with the frame set at the first base. The CDR1 and CDR2 encoded by the germline V gene are SGDLS and YYNGEE. Points on this clone: What antigen it recognizes has not been identified. No much larger clonotype is one base removed from it; base qualities were not supplied.

The immunoSEQ Assay, a bias-controlled multiplex PCR, was used to amplify TCRbeta CDR3 regions from genomic DNA. Under the source paper's analysis protocol: The number of nucleated cells in each sample was estimated from the amplification of reference gene primers within the assay. To quantify the absolute abundance of each unique TCRbeta CDR3 rearrangement, sequence reads were collapsed and filtered. Productive Simpson clonality was computed per sample as the square root of Simpson's diversity index over productive rearrangements. TCRdb obtained this table from immuneACCESS and retained in-frame rearrangements with V and J assigned. These tables miss some clones; where compared with another copy, unresolved V genes account for less than half of the shortfall, and the remainder is unexplained. The V and J calls and clone size come from that table; D and trimming were worked out from the DNA. This sample has 280,000 or so clones in its table, and roughly 86% of those were observed once. The ten largest clonotypes hold almost 9.5% of the sample.

The origin of this receptor is a young man with active or convalescent COVID-19. Sequenced material: peripheral blood. The chain joins TRBV9 to TRBJ2-7; the best D guess is TRBD2, with 6 bases matching. The nucleotide sequence reads as follows: TGTGCCAGCAGCTCAGGCGGCAGGGAGGCGGCGTACTTC. Translated, it gives CASSSGGREAAYF.